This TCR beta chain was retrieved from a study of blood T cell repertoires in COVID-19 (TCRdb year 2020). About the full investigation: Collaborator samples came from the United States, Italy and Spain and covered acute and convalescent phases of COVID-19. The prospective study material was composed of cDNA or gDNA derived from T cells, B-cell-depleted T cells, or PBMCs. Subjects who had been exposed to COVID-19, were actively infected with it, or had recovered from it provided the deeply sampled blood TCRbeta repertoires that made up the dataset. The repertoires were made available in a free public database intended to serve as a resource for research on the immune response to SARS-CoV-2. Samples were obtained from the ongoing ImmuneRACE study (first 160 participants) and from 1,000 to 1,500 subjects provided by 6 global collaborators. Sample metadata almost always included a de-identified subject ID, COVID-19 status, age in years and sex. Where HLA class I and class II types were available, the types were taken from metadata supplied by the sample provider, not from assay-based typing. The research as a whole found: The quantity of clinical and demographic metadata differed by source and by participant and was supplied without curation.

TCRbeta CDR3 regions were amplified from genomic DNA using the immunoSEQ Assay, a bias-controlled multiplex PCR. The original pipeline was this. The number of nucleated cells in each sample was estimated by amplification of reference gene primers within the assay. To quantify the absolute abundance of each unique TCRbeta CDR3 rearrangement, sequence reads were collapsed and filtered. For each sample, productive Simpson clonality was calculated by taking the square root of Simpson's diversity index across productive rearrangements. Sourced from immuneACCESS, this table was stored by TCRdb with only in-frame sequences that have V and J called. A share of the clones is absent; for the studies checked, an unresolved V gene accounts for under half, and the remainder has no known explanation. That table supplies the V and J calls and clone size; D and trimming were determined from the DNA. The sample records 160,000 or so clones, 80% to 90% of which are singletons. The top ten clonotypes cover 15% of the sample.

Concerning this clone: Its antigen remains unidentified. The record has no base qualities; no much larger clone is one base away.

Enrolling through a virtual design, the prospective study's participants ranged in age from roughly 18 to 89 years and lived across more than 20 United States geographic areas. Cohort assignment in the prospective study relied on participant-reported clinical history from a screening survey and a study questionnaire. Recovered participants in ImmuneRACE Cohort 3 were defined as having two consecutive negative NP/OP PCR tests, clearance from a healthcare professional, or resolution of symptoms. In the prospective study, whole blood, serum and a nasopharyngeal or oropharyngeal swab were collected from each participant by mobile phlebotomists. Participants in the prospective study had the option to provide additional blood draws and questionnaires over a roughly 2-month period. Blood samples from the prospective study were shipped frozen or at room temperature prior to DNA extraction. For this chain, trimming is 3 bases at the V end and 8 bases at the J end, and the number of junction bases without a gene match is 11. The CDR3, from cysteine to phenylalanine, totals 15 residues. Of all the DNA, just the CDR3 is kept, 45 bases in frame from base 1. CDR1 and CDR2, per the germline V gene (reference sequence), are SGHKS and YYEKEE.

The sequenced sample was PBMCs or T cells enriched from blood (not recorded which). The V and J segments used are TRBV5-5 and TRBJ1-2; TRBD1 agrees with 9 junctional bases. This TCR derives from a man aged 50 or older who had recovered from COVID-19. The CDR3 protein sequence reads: CASSSMDRGFQGYTF. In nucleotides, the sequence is TGTGCCAGCAGCTCGATGGACAGGGGTTTTCAGGGCTACACCTTC.